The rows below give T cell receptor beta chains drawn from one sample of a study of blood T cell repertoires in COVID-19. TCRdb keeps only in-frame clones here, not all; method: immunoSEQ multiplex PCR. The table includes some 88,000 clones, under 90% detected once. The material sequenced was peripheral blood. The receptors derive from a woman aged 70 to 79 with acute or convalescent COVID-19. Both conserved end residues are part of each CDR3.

CASSRQGNREAFF	TRBV28	TRBJ1-1
CASSPPQQGSGNTIYF	TRBV18	TRBJ1-3
CASSQASGRGAIEQFF	TRBV4-1	TRBJ2-1
CASSLVDRQETQYF	TRBV7-7	TRBJ2-5
CASSQGVWVAGDYNEQFF	TRBV3-1/TRBV3-2	TRBJ2-1
CATSDLMTKDGYTF	TRBV24-1	TRBJ1-2
CASSLDNRGNSPLHF	TRBV11-2	TRBJ1-6
CASMPLRENTEAFF	TRBV10-2	TRBJ1-1
CASSSGQINTEAFF	TRBV6-5	TRBJ1-1
CASSISGRTDTQYF	TRBV19	TRBJ2-3
CASSLGEGGGSSPLHF	TRBV11-2	TRBJ1-6
CASSLVPDRRSYNEQFF	TRBV28	TRBJ2-1
CASRSTGYTGELFF	TRBV6-5	TRBJ2-2
CASSPRGGRLSEQFF	TRBV11-3	TRBJ2-1
CASGRDRGTDTQYF	TRBV2	TRBJ2-3
CASSTSGTGNSPLHF	TRBV28	TRBJ1-6
CASSLGAGGSDTQYF	TRBV7-7	TRBJ2-3
CASSDGTVGRETQYF	TRBV6-1	TRBJ2-5
CASSEHNTEAFF	TRBV10-2	TRBJ1-1
CSVDLAGVSINTEAFF	TRBV29-1	TRBJ1-1
CASSEFAGAYNEQFF	TRBV10-1	TRBJ2-1
CASRTGRYSNQPQHF	TRBV19	TRBJ1-5
CSASTSGVSTDTQYF	TRBV20-1	TRBJ2-3
CASSFDRDSYNEQFF	TRBV5-6	TRBJ2-1